One and the same sample provided the 4 T cell receptor beta chains below, sequenced in a study of T cells in localized non-small cell lung cancer. Data came from immunoSEQ multiplex PCR; TCRdb stores just in-frame clones and leaves some out. The sample lists about 21,000 clones, roughly 80% seen once, with about 2.4% in the top ten. The specimen was peripheral blood, collected before any cancer treatment. These receptors were collected from a man between 40 and 75 years old with stage I lung adenocarcinoma.

The rearrangement links TRBV5-1 to TRBJ1-4, with D unclear. This CDR3 region has 14 residues. Germline-derived CDR1 and CDR2 are SGHRS and YFSETQ. V lost 1 base to trimming and J lost 6 bases, with 10 bases between them. The CDR3 coding sequence is TGCGCCAGCAGCTTGAGATCCGCTGATGAAAAACTGTTTTTT. Translating gives CASSLRSADEKLFF.

The V and J genes are TRBV7-3 and TRBJ2-2; D is tentatively TRBD1 or TRBD2 (5 bases each). V lost 5 bases, J lost 4 bases, and 17 bases lay in between. The V gene's germline CDR1 is SGHTA and CDR2 FQGTGA. This CDR3 has 16 amino acids. The CDR3 DNA sequence: TGTGCCAGCAGCCGTTCTGAGGGGTGGGGCACCGGGGAGCTGTTTTTT. This codes for CASSRSEGWGTGELFF.

V and J are TRBV5-6 and TRBJ2-1; 10 nucleotides match TRBD1. This CDR3 has 15 amino acids. Trimming at V came to 1 base and at J to 8 bases, leaving 6 bases not matched to a gene. The germline CDR1 and CDR2 sequences are SGHDT and YYEEEE. DNA of the CDR3: TGTGCCAGCAGCTTGTTGGGACAGGGGTCCCATGAGCAGTTCTTC. The encoded protein is CASSLLGQGSHEQFF.

The chain has TRBV7-2 and TRBJ2-1; D perhaps matches TRBD1 (10 bases). Germline V gene data show CDR1 as SGHTA and CDR2 as FQGNSA. V gave up 2 bases and J gave up 10 bases, with 18 bases separating them. This CDR3 is 15 amino acids long. CDR3 sequence reads: CASSLILAGQGEQFF. CDR3 sequence (DNA): TGTGCCAGCAGCTTAATCCTAGCGGGACAGGGGGAGCAGTTCTTC.